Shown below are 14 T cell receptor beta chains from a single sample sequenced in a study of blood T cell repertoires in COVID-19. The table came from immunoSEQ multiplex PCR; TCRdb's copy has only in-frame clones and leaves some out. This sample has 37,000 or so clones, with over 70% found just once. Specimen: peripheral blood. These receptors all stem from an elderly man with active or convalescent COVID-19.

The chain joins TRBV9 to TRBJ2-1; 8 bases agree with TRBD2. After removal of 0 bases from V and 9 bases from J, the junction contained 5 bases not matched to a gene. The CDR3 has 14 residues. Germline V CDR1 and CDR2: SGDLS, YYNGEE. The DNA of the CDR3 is TGTGCCAGCAGCGTAGCGGGGGGGCCGGGTGAGCAGTTCTTC. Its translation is CASSVAGGPGEQFF.

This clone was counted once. The CDR3 nucleotides are TGTGCCAGCAGTTTTTCTACCTACAGGGTAGAGACCCAGTACTTC. Its translation is CASSFSTYRVETQYF. The chain is built from TRBV6-5 and TRBJ2-5, with a possible D match to TRBD1 (6 bases). The CDR3 extends over 15 amino acids. Between the trimmed V and J ends, which lost 4 bases and 4 bases, there was a span of 16 bases. The germline CDR1 and CDR2 sequences are MNHEY and SVGAGI.

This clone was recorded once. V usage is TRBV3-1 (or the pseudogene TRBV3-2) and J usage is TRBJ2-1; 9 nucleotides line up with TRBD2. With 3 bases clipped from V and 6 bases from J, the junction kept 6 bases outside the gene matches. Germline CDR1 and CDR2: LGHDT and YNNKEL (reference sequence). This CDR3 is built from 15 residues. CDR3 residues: CASSQWTSERNEQFF. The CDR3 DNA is TGTGCCAGCAGCCAGTGGACTAGCGAACGCAATGAGCAGTTCTTC.

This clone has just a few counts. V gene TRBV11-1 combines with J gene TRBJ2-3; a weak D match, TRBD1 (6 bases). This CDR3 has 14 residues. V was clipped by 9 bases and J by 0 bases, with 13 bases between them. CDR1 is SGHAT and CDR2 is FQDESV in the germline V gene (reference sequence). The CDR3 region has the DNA TGTGCCAGTCTCGAGGACAGTAGCACAGATACGCAGTATTTT. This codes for CASLEDSSTDTQYF.

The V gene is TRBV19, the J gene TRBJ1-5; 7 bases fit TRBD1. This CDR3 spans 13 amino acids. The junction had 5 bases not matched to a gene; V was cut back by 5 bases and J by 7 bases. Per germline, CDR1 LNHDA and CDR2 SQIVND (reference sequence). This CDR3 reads CASSPDRDQPQHF. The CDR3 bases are TGTGCCAGTAGTCCAGACAGGGACCAGCCCCAGCATTTT.

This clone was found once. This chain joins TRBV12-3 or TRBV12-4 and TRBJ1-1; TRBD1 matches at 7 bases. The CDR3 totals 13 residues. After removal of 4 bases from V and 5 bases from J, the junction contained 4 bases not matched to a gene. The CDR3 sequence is CASSSRQGTEAFF. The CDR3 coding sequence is TGTGCCAGCAGTTCCCGACAGGGTACTGAAGCTTTCTTT.

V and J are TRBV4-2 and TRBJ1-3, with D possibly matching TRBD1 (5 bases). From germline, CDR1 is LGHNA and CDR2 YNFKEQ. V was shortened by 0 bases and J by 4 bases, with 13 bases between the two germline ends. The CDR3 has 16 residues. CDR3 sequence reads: CASSQDGIGAGNTIYF. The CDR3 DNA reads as TGTGCCAGCAGCCAAGATGGCATAGGGGCAGGAAACACCATATATTTT.

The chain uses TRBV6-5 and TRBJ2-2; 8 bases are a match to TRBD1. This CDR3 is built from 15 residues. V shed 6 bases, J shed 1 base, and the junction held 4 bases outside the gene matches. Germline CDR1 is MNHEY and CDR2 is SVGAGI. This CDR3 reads CASRPDRGNTGELFF. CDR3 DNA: TGTGCCAGCAGACCCGACAGGGGGAACACCGGGGAGCTGTTTTTT.

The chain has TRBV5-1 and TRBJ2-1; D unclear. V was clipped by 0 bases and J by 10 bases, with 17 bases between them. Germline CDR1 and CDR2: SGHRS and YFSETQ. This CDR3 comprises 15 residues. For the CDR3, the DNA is TGCGCCAGCAGCTTGGACTATTCTTCCTCAGTAGAGCAGTTCTTC. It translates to CASSLDYSSSVEQFF.

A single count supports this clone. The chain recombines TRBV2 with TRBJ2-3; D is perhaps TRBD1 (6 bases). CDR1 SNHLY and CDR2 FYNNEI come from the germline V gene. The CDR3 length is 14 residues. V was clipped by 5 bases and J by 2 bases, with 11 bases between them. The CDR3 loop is CASSPDRYTDTQYF. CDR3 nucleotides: TGTGCCAGCAGTCCAGACAGGTACACAGATACGCAGTATTTT. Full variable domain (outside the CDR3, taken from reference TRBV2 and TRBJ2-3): EPEVTQTPSHQVTQMGQEVILRCVPISNHLYFYWYRQILGQKVEFLVSFYNNEISEKSEIFDDQFSVERPDGSNFTLKIRSTKLEDSAMYFCASSPDRYTDTQYFGPGTRLTVL.

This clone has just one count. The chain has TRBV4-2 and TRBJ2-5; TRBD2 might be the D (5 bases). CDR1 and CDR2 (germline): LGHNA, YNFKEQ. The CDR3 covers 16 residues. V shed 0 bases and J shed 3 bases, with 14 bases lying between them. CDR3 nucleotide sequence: TGTGCCAGCAGCCAAGAAGCATCGGGGTCCGAAGAGACCCAGTACTTC. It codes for CASSQEASGSEETQYF.

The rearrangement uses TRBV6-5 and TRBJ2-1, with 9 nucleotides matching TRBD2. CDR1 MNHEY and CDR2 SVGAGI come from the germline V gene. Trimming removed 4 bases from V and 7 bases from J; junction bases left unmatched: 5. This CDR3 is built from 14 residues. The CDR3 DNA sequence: TGTGCCAGCAGTTCGCGGGGGGGTTTGAATGAGCAGTTCTTC. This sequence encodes CASSSRGGLNEQFF.

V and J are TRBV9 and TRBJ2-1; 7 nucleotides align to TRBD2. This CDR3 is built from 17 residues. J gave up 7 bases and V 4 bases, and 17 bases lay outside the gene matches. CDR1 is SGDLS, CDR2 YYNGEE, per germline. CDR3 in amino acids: CASSPRASGTGGNEQFF. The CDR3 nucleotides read TGTGCCAGCAGCCCCCGGGCTAGCGGCACCGGGGGGAATGAGCAGTTCTTC.

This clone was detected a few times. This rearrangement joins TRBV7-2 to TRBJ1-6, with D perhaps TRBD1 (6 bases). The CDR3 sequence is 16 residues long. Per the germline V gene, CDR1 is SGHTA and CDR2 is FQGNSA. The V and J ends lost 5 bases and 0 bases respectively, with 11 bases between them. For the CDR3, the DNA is TGTGCCAGCAGCCTACGACAGGCCTCCTATAATTCACCCCTCCACTTT. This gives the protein CASSLRQASYNSPLHF. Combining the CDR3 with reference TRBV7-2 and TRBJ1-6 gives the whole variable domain GAGVSQSPSNKVTEKGKDVELRCDPISGHTALYWYRQSLGQGLEFLIYFQGNSAPDKSGLPSDRFSAERTGGSVSTLTIQRTQQEDSAVYLCASSLRQASYNSPLHFGNGTRLTVT.